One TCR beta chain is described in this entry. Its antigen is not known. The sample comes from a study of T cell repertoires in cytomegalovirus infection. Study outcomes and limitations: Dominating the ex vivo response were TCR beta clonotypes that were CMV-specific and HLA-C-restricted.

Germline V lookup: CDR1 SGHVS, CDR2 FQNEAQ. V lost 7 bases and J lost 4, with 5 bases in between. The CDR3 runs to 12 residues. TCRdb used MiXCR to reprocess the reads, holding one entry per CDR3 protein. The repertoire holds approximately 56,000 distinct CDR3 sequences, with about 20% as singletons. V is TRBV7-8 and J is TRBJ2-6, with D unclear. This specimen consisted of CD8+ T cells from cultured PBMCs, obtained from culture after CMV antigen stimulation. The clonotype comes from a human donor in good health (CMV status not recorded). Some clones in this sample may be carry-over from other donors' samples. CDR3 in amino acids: CASTEGANVLTF. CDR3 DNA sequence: TGTGCCAGCACCGAGGGGGCCAACGTCCTGACTTTC. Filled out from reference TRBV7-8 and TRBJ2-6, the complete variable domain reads GAGVSQSPRYKVAKRGQDVALRCDPISGHVSLFWYQQALGQGPEFLTYFQNEAQLDKSGLPSDRFFAERPEGSVSTLKIQRTQQEDSAVYLCASTEGANVLTFGAGSRLTVL.